Following are 13 T cell receptor beta chains from one sample sequenced in a study of vaccination effects on CD4 cells after COVID-19. For these receptors, no antigen is known. TCRdb keeps only in-frame clones here, not all; method: immunoSEQ multiplex PCR. The repertoire includes around 69,000 clones, 70% to 75% of them detected once, and roughly 1.5% sits in the top ten. ViraFEST assay sequencing came after antigen-specific CD4+ T cells were expanded with viral peptide pools. Culture proceeded for under twelve days, and CD4+ T cells were then isolated. Participants each got two BNT162b2 or mRNA-1273 vaccine doses. Sequencing used CD4+ T cells from PBMCs cultured with HCoV-229E spike peptides, obtained after COVID-19 vaccination. The source of these receptors is a human donor who received a COVID-19 vaccine.

The rearrangement uses TRBV24-1 and TRBJ2-2; D remains ambiguous. The CDR3 runs 12 residues. The germline V gene has CDR1 KGHDR and CDR2 SFDVKD. The V and J ends lost 6 bases and 7 bases respectively, with 8 bases between them. The CDR3 DNA reads TGTGCCACCAGTTCCCGCGTCGGGGAGCTGTTTTTT. Translated, it gives CATSSRVGELFF.

This clone has just a few counts. The chain joins TRBV10-3 to TRBJ1-1; 7 nucleotides agree with TRBD1. This CDR3 contains 16 residues. CDR1 ENHRY and CDR2 SYGVKD come from the germline V gene. With 4 bases clipped from V and 0 bases from J, the junction kept 8 bases outside the gene matches. In DNA form, the CDR3 reads TGTGCCATCAGTGGAACAGGGGTTGGCATGAACACTGAAGCTTTCTTT. Its translation is CAISGTGVGMNTEAFF.

V usage is TRBV7-2 and J usage is TRBJ1-2; no definite D call. V was cut by 5 bases and J by 2 bases, with 9 bases left in between. The CDR3 is made up of 13 amino acids. Per the germline V gene, CDR1 is SGHTA and CDR2 is FQGNSA. The CDR3 coding sequence is TGTGCCAGCAGCCCAAGACCGAACTATGGCTACACCTTC. It codes for CASSPRPNYGYTF.

This chain connects TRBV18 to TRBJ1-4; the D gene is possibly TRBD1 (6 bases). Trimming shortened V by 6 bases and J by 8 bases, and 16 bases separated the two germline ends. This CDR3 contains 14 residues. Germline V lookup: CDR1 KGHSH, CDR2 LQKENI. CDR3 DNA: TGTGCCAGCTCCCTTGGGCAGGGGAGCGAAAAACTGTTTTTT. Encoded protein: CASSLGQGSEKLFF.

In this sample, this clone turned up once. The chain recombines TRBV10-1 with TRBJ2-3; 8 bases match TRBD2. Germline trimming cut 5 bases from V and 4 bases from J; bases unmatched to any gene: 8. The germline gives CDR1 WNHNN, CDR2 SYGVQD (reference sequence). The CDR3 spans 15 residues. CDR3 sequence: CASSPPGGGADTQYF. CDR3 DNA: TGCGCCAGCAGTCCTCCCGGGGGGGGCGCAGATACGCAGTATTTT.

V usage is TRBV6-1 and J usage is TRBJ2-7; D gene ambiguous. Germline loops: CDR1 MNHNS, CDR2 SASEGT. V lost 3 bases and J lost 5, with 11 bases in between. The CDR3 totals 13 residues. CDR3 in amino acids: CASSEPGRDEQYV. CDR3 in DNA: TGTGCCAGCAGTGAGCCAGGTAGGGACGAGCAGTACGTC.

The genes are TRBV18 and TRBJ2-5; D possibly corresponds to TRBD1 (6 bases). Germline V gene sequence: CDR1 KGHSH, CDR2 LQKENI. Trimming removed 4 bases from V and 3 bases from J, with 12 bases in between. The CDR3 spans 14 residues. The DNA for the CDR3 is TGTGCCAGCTCACGGGGGCACAGGGAAGAGACCCAGTACTTC. Translating it yields CASSRGHREETQYF.

The chain links TRBV20-1 to TRBJ2-7, with D hard to call. Germline loops: CDR1 DFQATT, CDR2 SNEGSKA (reference sequence). Trimming stripped 3 bases from V and 4 bases from J, with 7 bases between. The CDR3 has 11 residues. CDR3 DNA: TGCAGTGCTAGTACTGGGTACGAGCAGTACGTC. Translation gives CSASTGYEQYV.

This rearrangement joins TRBV9 to TRBJ2-5; D may be TRBD1 or TRBD2 (6 bases each). Trimming cost V 0 bases and J 3 bases, with 9 bases left between them. The CDR3 runs to 14 residues. Germline-derived CDR1 and CDR2 are SGDLS and YYNGEE. CDR3 DNA: TGTGCCAGCAGCGTAGAAAGGGGGGAAGAGACCCAGTACTTC. Protein product: CASSVERGEETQYF.

This clone was found once. This chain links TRBV19 with TRBJ2-5; TRBD1 matches 7 bases. CDR1 LNHDA and CDR2 SQIVND come from the germline V gene (reference sequence). The CDR3 length is 13 residues. V shed 6 bases, J shed 5 bases, and the junction held 6 bases outside the gene matches. CDR3 bases: TGTGCCAGTAGCGGACAGGCGCGGGAGACCCAGTACTTC. It codes for CASSGQARETQYF.

This chain links TRBV7-9 with TRBJ2-3, with D perhaps TRBD2 (6 bases). CDR3 length: 16 residues. Germline V gives CDR1 SEHNR, CDR2 FQNEAQ (reference sequence). Trimming took off 7 bases at V and 0 bases at J, with 17 bases between the two ends. Written as DNA, the CDR3 is TGTGCCAGCACCGCGGGGACGAACCCCAGCACAGATACGCAGTATTTT. It codes for CASTAGTNPSTDTQYF.

The chain joins TRBV6-1 to TRBJ2-5; tentative D call: TRBD1 (6 bases). Germline assignment: CDR1 MNHNS and CDR2 SASEGT. This CDR3 comprises 14 residues. V was clipped by 3 bases and J by 3 bases, with 11 bases between them. This CDR3 is CASSDYRVKETQYF. For the CDR3, the DNA is TGTGCCAGCAGTGATTACAGGGTTAAAGAGACCCAGTACTTC.

J is TRBJ1-1 and V is TRBV5-1, with D perhaps TRBD1 (6 bases). Germline CDR1 SGHRS, CDR2 YFSETQ. The CDR3 length is 16 residues. V lost 9 bases, J lost 0 bases, and 21 bases lay in between. CDR3 residues: CATSKGEGGVNTEAFF. The CDR3 nucleotides are TGCGCCACTTCCAAGGGGGAGGGCGGAGTGAACACTGAAGCTTTCTTT. The entire variable domain, with the rest obtained from reference TRBV5-1 and TRBJ1-1, is as follows: KAGVTQTPRYLIKTRGQQVTLSCSPISGHRSVSWYQQTPGQGLQFLFEYFSETQRNKGNFPGRFSGRQFSNSRSEMNVSTLELGDSALYLCATSKGEGGVNTEAFFGQGTRLTVV.